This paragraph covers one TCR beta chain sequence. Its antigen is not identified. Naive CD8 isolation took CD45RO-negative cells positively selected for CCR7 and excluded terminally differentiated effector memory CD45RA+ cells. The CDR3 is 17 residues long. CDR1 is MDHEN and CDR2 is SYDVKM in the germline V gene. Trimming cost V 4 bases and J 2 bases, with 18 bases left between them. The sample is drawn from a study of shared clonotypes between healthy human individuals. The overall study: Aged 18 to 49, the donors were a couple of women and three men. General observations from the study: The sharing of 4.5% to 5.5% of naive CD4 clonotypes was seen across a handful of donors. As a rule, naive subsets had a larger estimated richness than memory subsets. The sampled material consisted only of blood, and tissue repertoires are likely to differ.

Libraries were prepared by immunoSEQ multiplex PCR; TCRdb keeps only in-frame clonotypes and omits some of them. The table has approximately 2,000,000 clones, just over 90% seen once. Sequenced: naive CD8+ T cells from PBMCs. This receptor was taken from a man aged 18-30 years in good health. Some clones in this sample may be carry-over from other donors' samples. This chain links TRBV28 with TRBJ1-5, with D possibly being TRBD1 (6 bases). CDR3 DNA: TGTGCCAGCAGTTCCAGGGGCGTCCTTGGTGGCAATCAGCCCCAGCATTTT. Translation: CASSSRGVLGGNQPQHF.